The clone carrying this T cell receptor beta chain has a single count. Its antigen is not known. The trim removed 4 bases at V and 0 bases at J, leaving 6 bases unmatched. CDR3 length: 15 amino acids. Germline-derived CDR1 and CDR2 are SGHNT and YYREEE (reference sequence). These data come from a study of cytomegalovirus exposure and HLA in healthy donors. Whole-study results and caveats: In an earlier analysis, about 87% or about 30%: the productive usage of most TCR beta V segments.

PCR was performed using 60 Vbeta and 13 Jbeta primers. Assay: immunoSEQ multiplex PCR; the TCRdb copy retains only in-frame clones and omits some. The sample holds 50,000 to 65,000 clones, under 80% seen once. This chain links TRBV5-4 with TRBJ1-2, with TRBD1 matching over 7 bases. Sequences were obtained from PBMCs. The sequence was collected from a woman aged 25-40 years in good health and CMV-seronegative. CDR3 loop: CASSLGTVPNYGYTF. The CDR3 DNA sequence: TGTGCCAGCAGCCTCGGGACAGTGCCTAACTATGGCTACACCTTC.